Sequencing of this T cell receptor (beta chain) was carried out in a study of PD-1 blockade in classical Hodgkin lymphoma (dated by TCRdb to between 2020 and 2021). In terms of the full investigation: Nivolumab dosing was 3 mg/kg intravenously every 2 weeks, continuing until either disease progression or unacceptable toxicity. A peripheral blood immune signature of response to PD-1 blockade in classical Hodgkin lymphoma was defined using TCR beta sequencing and CyTOF.

In its sample, this clone was seen a few times. This receptor's antigen is unknown. No per-base quality is available; no much larger clone lies one base away. The meaning of the sample's time point label: cycle 2 day 1 (C2D1) of nivolumab. Every trial patient had relapsed after autologous stem cell transplantation, and cohorts A, B and C differed in prior brentuximab vedotin exposure. The trial cohort was composed of some 57 patients with relapsed/refractory classical Hodgkin lymphoma, for whom complete response, partial response or progressive disease was recorded as best overall response. In the multi-cohort phase II CheckMate 205 trial, trial patients received single-agent nivolumab. An independent review committee assessed best overall response using the 2007 International Working Group response criteria. Trial PBMCs were collected just before the start of nivolumab (C1D1) and during therapy at cycle 2 day 1 and cycle 4 day 1. Peripheral blood was collected in 8 mL Vacutainer Cell Preparation Tubes, from which PBMCs were isolated by centrifugation and then cryopreserved.

Genomic DNA was extracted with the Qiagen DNeasy kit from unsorted PBMCs and from negatively selected CD4+ and CD8+ fractions. Using primers that anneal to V and J segments, immunoSEQ multiplex PCR amplified the TCR beta CDR3 regions. Amplification bias was minimized using a synthetic immune receptor repertoire, and residual bias was removed computationally after sequencing. In the paper's pipeline: Repertoire diversity was quantified as the Shannon entropy index using custom Python scripts. The unsorted, CD4+ and CD8+ repertoires were each analyzed separately, with the exception of combined analyses, where CD4+ and CD8+ sequences were merged in silico. A clone was considered expanded if an increase in frequency of at least 2-fold after treatment relative to C1D1 was found, and a pseudocount of 0.5 was applied to clones undetected at baseline. Clones with 0 or 1 copy at C1D1 were defined as singleton clones, while clones with 2 or more copies were defined as non-singleton clones. Clones expanded in unsorted samples were annotated as CD4+, CD8+ or unknown by matching protein sequences in sorted samples from the same patient. Wilcoxon tests on paired samples were used to test diversity changes from C1D1 to C4D1. TCRdb re-hosts the immuneACCESS table, in-frame sequences only. Its copies lack some clones; in the studies checked, an unresolved V gene accounts for under half of them, and the cause for the rest is not known. That table gives V, J and clone size, and the DNA gave D and trimming. In all, the sample holds some 41,000 clones, and 85% to 90% of those were seen once. Of the sample, around 5% is held by the ten largest clones.

Reading the germline V gene gives CDR1 SGDLS and CDR2 YYNGEE. V was cut back by 4 bases and J by 9 bases, leaving a gap of 17 bases between them. Including the terminal cysteine and phenylalanine, the CDR3 comprises 15 residues. Here the CDR3 DNA is all that survives: 45 bases in frame from base 1. What the authors observed across the whole study: Among trial patients, those achieving complete response had baseline diversity similar to that of newly diagnosed patients, while diversity was significantly lower in partial responders and progressors. Diversity was lower in patients who began nivolumab less than 1 year after ASCT, so these patients were left out of later analyses to avoid confounding by immune reconstitution. The study was limited to a single clinical trial cohort, and causes of repertoire differences, possibly disease activity or prior therapy, remained undefined. A significant rise by C4D1 was seen in CD4+ but not CD8+ TCR diversity (p=0.0027 vs p=0.16), with the rise being most apparent in complete responders (p=0.02). Newly diagnosed patients were reported to have lower baseline TCR diversity than healthy donors, and relapsed/refractory patients were reported to have lower baseline TCR diversity still.

The sequence was collected from a human donor with classical Hodgkin lymphoma. The sequencing here drew on peripheral blood mononuclear cells (PBMCs), taken before the second cycle of nivolumab. The rearranged segments are TRBV9 and TRBJ1-6, with TRBD1 perhaps the D gene, on 5 matching bases. Here the CDR3 is given as CASSPGGALGSPLHF. The DNA sequence follows: TGTGCCAGCAGCCCCGGTGGGGCGCTCGGTTCACCCCTCCACTTT.